This T cell receptor (beta chain) was captured by sequencing in a study of radiotherapy plus CTLA-4 blockade in lung cancer. Across the study: Patients showed objective responses in roughly 19% of cases and disease control in just over 30%. Study-wide findings and caveats: TCR clones from tumors expanded in blood after radiotherapy plus ipilimumab.

Ipilimumab CTLA-4 blockade and focal radiation were given to patients with chemo-refractory metastatic non-small-cell lung cancer. Data came from immunoSEQ multiplex PCR; TCRdb stores just in-frame clones and leaves some out. Here the sample spans approximately 60,000 clones, 70% to 80% being singletons. As to this clone: Its antigen remains unknown.

This CDR3 is built from 14 residues. From germline, CDR1 is SGHDT and CDR2 YYEEEE. The trim removed 3 bases at V and 6 bases at J, leaving 4 bases unmatched. The specimen comprised peripheral blood, sampled from a patient treated with radiotherapy plus ipilimumab. The receptor comes from a human donor with non-small cell lung cancer who had a complete response to radiotherapy plus ipilimumab. V gene TRBV5-6 combines with J gene TRBJ1-2; TRBD1 aligns across 11 bases. The CDR3, as DNA: TGTGCCAGCAGCTCTATGGACAGGGGGCATGGCTACACCTTC. This codes for CASSSMDRGHGYTF.